This T cell receptor beta chain was profiled in a study of tumor-infiltrating lymphocytes in primary liver carcinoma. For the study at large: Stage T1-T3 N0M0 and a size of roughly 4 to 10 cm characterized the tumors. The yield of productive TCRbeta reads per sample was roughly 3.5 to 7.13 million and was similar across tissue types. Study-wide results and limits: Tumors significantly exceeded blood in top-250-clone fraction (p = 0.039).

CDR1 is MNHNS, CDR2 SASEGT, per germline. This CDR3 has 15 residues. Details on this clonotype: Antigen: not known. Mismatch with germline at one junction end may stem from a read error.

TCR beta cDNA was prepared out of 450 to 500 ng total RNA by means of a constant-region primer. For TCR beta, libraries were produced by three nested multiplex PCR rounds using slightly modified ARM-PCR. Each of the first two PCR rounds ran roughly 9 cycles with TRBV1-TRBV30 forward and C-beta reverse primers. Via MiXCR, TCRdb re-called the multiplex PCR reads, giving one row per CDR3 protein. The sample records almost 200,000 distinct CDR3 sequences, roughly 61% being singletons. The blood RNA (from unsorted whole blood) was obtained, and germline DNA was also extracted. V usage is TRBV6-1 and J usage is TRBJ2-1; D perhaps matches TRBD2 (5 bases). Sequenced input: peripheral blood. The receptor's source is a woman in her fifties or sixties with primary liver carcinoma and hepatitis B virus infection. The CDR3, as DNA: TGTGCAAGCACCCTGGAGCGGCACATCTACTATGAGCAGTTCTTC. This encodes CASTLERHIYYEQFF.